The 10 T cell receptor beta chains below come from one sample, sequenced in a study of T-cell memory formation after mild COVID-19. From the 5' RACE reads, TCRdb called clonotypes with MiXCR, one entry per CDR3 protein. The sample includes under 550,000 distinct CDR3 sequences, 15% to 20% of them seen just once. The sample taken for sequencing was PBMCs or a T cell subset sorted from them (not recorded which). Receptors were obtained from an adult woman who had mild COVID-19 (a few samples of this study predate the infection). Cell type and time point are not known.

In this sample, this clonotype turned up a few times. J is TRBJ2-2 and V is TRBV19; D is tentatively TRBD1 or TRBD2 (6 bases each). The CDR3 has 15 amino acids. The V end was cut by 1 base, the J end by 6 bases, with 12 bases between. CDR1 is LNHDA, CDR2 SQIVND, per germline (reference sequence). Written as DNA, the CDR3 is TGTGCCAGTAGTATAGCGGGGGCCCCCCCCGGGGAGCTGTTTTTT. This sequence encodes CASSIAGAPPGELFF.

This clonotype has a handful of counts. The chain combines TRBV27 with TRBJ2-7; possibly TRBD2 for D (5 bases). V was shortened by 3 bases and J by 4 bases, with 10 bases between the two germline ends. Germline V gives CDR1 MNHEY, CDR2 SMNVEV (reference sequence). The length of the CDR3 is 13 residues. CDR3 loop: CASSFSALYEQYF. CDR3 sequence (DNA): TGTGCCAGCAGTTTTAGCGCACTTTACGAGCAGTACTTC.

The gene calls are TRBV12-5 and TRBJ2-1; no firm D call. Germline CDR1 is LGHNT and CDR2 is FRNRAP. Deletions cut 0 bases from V and 10 bases from J, with 16 bases between. The CDR3 is 15 residues long. The CDR3 sequence is CASGLVLGGPLEQFF. DNA of the CDR3: TGTGCTAGTGGTTTGGTACTGGGCGGTCCTTTGGAGCAGTTCTTC. Filled out from reference TRBV12-5 and TRBJ2-1, the complete variable domain reads DARVTQTPRHKVTEMGQEVTMRCQPILGHNTVFWYRQTMMQGLELLAYFRNRAPLDDSGMPKDRFSAEMPDATLATLKIQPSEPRDSAVYFCASGLVLGGPLEQFFGPGTRLTVL.

This chain connects TRBV6-5 to TRBJ2-3; 8 bases are a match to TRBD2. Losses at the gene ends were 3 bases for V and 5 bases for J; bases not matched to a gene: 10. The CDR3 is made up of 16 amino acids. The germline gives CDR1 MNHEY, CDR2 SVGAGI. CDR3 nucleotides: TGTGCCAGCAGTTATAGTCCGGGAGGGCTTAAAGATACGCAGTATTTT. Residues: CASSYSPGGLKDTQYF.

The chain carries TRBV3-1 and TRBJ2-7; possible D gene TRBD2, 6 bases. In germline, CDR1 is LGHDT, CDR2 YNNKEL (reference sequence). Trimming left V 4 bases short and J 4 bases short, with 11 bases between. This CDR3 comprises 13 residues. The CDR3 DNA reads as TGTGCCAGCAGCCGGGGACTCTTTTACGAGCAGTACTTC. It is translated as CASSRGLFYEQYF.

At least ten counts were recorded for this clonotype. The rearrangement joins TRBV27 to TRBJ2-7, with unresolved D. V was clipped by 6 bases and J by 3 bases, with 12 bases between them. Germline V gene sequence: CDR1 MNHEY, CDR2 SMNVEV (reference sequence). The CDR3 contains 13 residues. The CDR3 DNA sequence: TGTGCCAGCAGGGCCGAGCCTCGCTACGAGCAGTACTTC. Amino acid sequence: CASRAEPRYEQYF.

The J gene is TRBJ2-3, the V gene TRBV3-1; TRBD2 agrees at 7 bases. Trimming removed 0 bases from V and 11 bases from J; junction bases left unmatched: 5. Germline V gives CDR1 LGHDT, CDR2 YNNKEL (reference sequence). This CDR3 has 13 amino acids. CDR3 protein: CASSQDLVAGQYF. The CDR3 coding sequence is TGTGCCAGCAGCCAAGATCTTGTAGCGGGGCAGTATTTT.

V usage is TRBV12-3 or TRBV12-4 and J usage is TRBJ1-1; TRBD1 matches at 9 bases. J lost 1 base, V lost 5 bases, and 2 bases had no gene match. The CDR3 consists of 14 residues. CDR3 sequence: CASSHRGPNTEAFF. The CDR3 DNA reads TGTGCCAGCAGTCACAGGGGGCCGAACACTGAAGCTTTCTTT.

This clonotype came up a few times. The genes are TRBV12-3 or TRBV12-4 and TRBJ1-1, with D unresolved. V lost 5 bases and J 4 bases, leaving 8 bases between the germline ends. The CDR3 runs to 12 residues. The chain's CDR3 is CASSTPVTEAFF. Written as DNA, the CDR3 is TGTGCCAGCAGTACTCCAGTCACTGAAGCTTTCTTT.

This clonotype was observed many times. The rearrangement uses TRBV5-1 and TRBJ2-5, with 7 bases fitting TRBD1. The trim removed 4 bases at V and 5 bases at J, leaving 5 bases unmatched. The CDR3 contains 13 residues. The germline CDR1 and CDR2 sequences are SGHRS and YFSETQ. The CDR3 protein is CASSLTGVETQYF. Here the CDR3 DNA reads TGCGCCAGCAGCCTTACAGGGGTGGAGACCCAGTACTTC.